Listed below are T cell receptor beta chains from one sample, sequenced in a study of cytomegalovirus exposure and HLA in healthy donors. Data came from immunoSEQ multiplex PCR; TCRdb stores just in-frame clones and leaves some out. Of about 52,000 clones in the sample, about three quarters were seen once. Sample: PBMCs. The receptors come from a man younger than 35 in good health and CMV-seronegative. The CDR3 runs from the conserved cysteine through the conserved F or W. D genes are given only for firm matches. Not all rows give a size; the values are once, few, many and, for expanded clones, a class.

cdr3_length	v_call	clone_size	j_call	d_call	cdr3_nt	cdr3_aa
15	TRBV12-5	once	TRBJ1-5	TRBD1	TGTGCTAGTGGGCCCGGGACAGTTAGCAATCAGCCCCAGCATTTT	CASGPGTVSNQPQHF
15	TRBV4-3	few	TRBJ2-7	.	TGCGCCAGCAGCCGAGGACAGTGGGACTCCTACGAGCAGTACTTC	CASSRGQWDSYEQYF
11	TRBV7-2	.	TRBJ1-2	.	TGTGCCAGCAGCTTAGCACTTAGTTGCACCTTC	CASSLALSCTF
13	TRBV6-5	.	TRBJ1-1	.	TGTGCCAGCTGTGGACAGATGAACACTGAAGCTTTCTTT	CASCGQMNTEAFF
15	TRBV7-9	.	TRBJ2-1	.	TGTGCCAGCAGCTTAGTACTGGGACAACCCAGTGAGCAGTTCTTC	CASSLVLGQPSEQFF
15	TRBV5-8	.	TRBJ1-2	TRBD1	TGTGCCAGCAGCTCCCCAGGGGGCGCAGACTATGGCTACACCTTC	CASSSPGGADYGYTF
16	TRBV7-9	few	TRBJ2-7	TRBD1	TGTGCCAGCAGCTTTCCCCTGACAGGGGGCATCTACGAGCAGTACTTC	CASSFPLTGGIYEQYF
13	TRBV7-7	.	TRBJ2-2	.	TGTGCCAGCAGCCGGAGTGTTAACGGGGAGCTGTTTTTT	CASSRSVNGELFF
14	TRBV7-8	.	TRBJ1-1	.	TGTGCCAGCAGGATCAACGCGGTGCGCACTGAAGCTTTCTTT	CASRINAVRTEAFF
13	TRBV28	.	TRBJ1-5	.	TGTGCCACCCTCGAGTCCGCCGGGGAGCCCCAGCATTTT	CATLESAGEPQHF
13	TRBV11-1	.	TRBJ2-7	.	TGTGCCAGCAGTCCTACAGGGATGAGGGAGCAGTACTTC	CASSPTGMREQYF
13	TRBV30	.	TRBJ2-2	TRBD1	TGTGCCTGGGAACCAGGGGGCCCCGGGGAGCTGTTTTTT	CAWEPGGPGELFF
15	TRBV7-2	once	TRBJ2-7	.	TGTGCCAGCAGCTCATTCAGGGTCTCTTACTACGAGCAGTACTTC	CASSSFRVSYYEQYF
16	TRBV6-5	.	TRBJ2-3	.	TGTGCCAGCAGTTACTCAAACGGGAGAGGGTCAGATACGCAGTATTTT	CASSYSNGRGSDTQYF
14	TRBV10-3	.	TRBJ2-2	TRBD2	TGTGCCATCCAGCGGGAGCCGAACACCGGGGAGCTGTTTTTT	CAIQREPNTGELFF
18	TRBV5-1	.	TRBJ2-7	TRBD2	TGCGCCAGCAGCTTGGCCGGAGAACTAGCGAGAGGAATCTACGAGCAGTACTTC	CASSLAGELARGIYEQYF
13	TRBV10-3	.	TRBJ1-4	TRBD1	TGTGCCACCACAGGGGGCTTTAATGAAAAACTGTTTTTT	CATTGGFNEKLFF
14	TRBV29-1	.	TRBJ1-4	TRBD1	TGCAGCGCAGCCAAGGACAGGGCATTAGAAAAACTGTTTTTT	CSAAKDRALEKLFF
15	TRBV4-2	once	TRBJ1-2	.	TGTGCCAGCAGCCAAGAGCCGGGACAACTATATGGCTACACCTTC	CASSQEPGQLYGYTF
14	TRBV6-5	.	TRBJ2-7	TRBD2	TGTGCCAGCAGCCGAGCGGGGAGGTTGGGTGAGCAGTACTTC	CASSRAGRLGEQYF
17	TRBV7-6	once	TRBJ2-3	TRBD1	TGTGCCAGCAGCCTCCGGGGAGGACAGGGGCACACAGATACGCAGTATTTT	CASSLRGGQGHTDTQYF
16	TRBV6-4	.	TRBJ2-2	.	TGTGCCAGCAGTGAAAGCTTGGCTAGTCGAACCGGGGAGCTGTTTTTT	CASSESLASRTGELFF
14	TRBV7-9	.	TRBJ1-1	TRBD1	TGTGCCAGCAGCTTAAAACAGGGGTGGACTGAAGCTTTCTTT	CASSLKQGWTEAFF
16	TRBV6-5	.	TRBJ2-1	.	TGTGCCAGCAGTTACGTTGTAGCAACCGCCTACAATGAGCAGTTCTTC	CASSYVVATAYNEQFF
18	TRBV2	.	TRBJ2-7	TRBD2	TGTGCCAGCAGTGAAAGAGGACTAGCGGGAGGGACTACCTACGAGCAGTACTTC	CASSERGLAGGTTYEQYF
16	TRBV11-2	.	TRBJ2-7	TRBD2	TGTGCCAGCAGCCTCCGGACTAGCGGGAATACCTACGAGCAGTACTTC	CASSLRTSGNTYEQYF
15	TRBV7-3	few	TRBJ2-7	.	TGTGCCAGCAGCCCAACCGGAGGGGCGGACTACGAGCAGTACTTC	CASSPTGGADYEQYF
15	TRBV7-2	.	TRBJ2-5	TRBD1	TGTGCCAGCAGCTCGGGACAGGGACGACGGGAGACCCAGTACTTC	CASSSGQGRRETQYF
14	TRBV10-3	.	TRBJ2-7	.	TGTGCCATCAGGCAGGGGTTCCCTCTGGACGAGCAGTACTTC	CAIRQGFPLDEQYF
14	TRBV9	few	TRBJ1-2	TRBD1	TGTGCCAGCAGTTCAGGGGGCTCGGACTATGGCTACACCTTC	CASSSGGSDYGYTF
13	TRBV15	.	TRBJ1-6	.	TGTGCCACCGCGGGGTCCTTTGATTCACCCCTCCACTTT	CATAGSFDSPLHF
14	TRBV19	.	TRBJ1-2	.	TGTGCCAGTAGTATAGGGGCAACAGGAGCTGGCTACACCTTC	CASSIGATGAGYTF
15	TRBV19	.	TRBJ1-2	.	TGTGCCAGTAGTGGACAGCAGGGAGGGGACTATGGCTACACCTTC	CASSGQQGGDYGYTF
20	TRBV12-5	.	TRBJ2-1	.	TGTGCTAGTGGTTTGGTACGGTCCCCCGGCGACCCTAGTTTCTACAATGAGCAGTTCTTC	CASGLVRSPGDPSFYNEQFF
17	TRBV29-1	.	TRBJ2-1	TRBD2	TGCAGCGTTGAAGATCTGAGGACTAGCGGGGGAAGGAATGAGCAGTTCTTC	CSVEDLRTSGGRNEQFF
14	TRBV13	.	TRBJ2-7	TRBD2	TGTGCCAGCAGCAGTAGCGGGAGCTCCTACGAGCAGTACTTC	CASSSSGSSYEQYF
13	TRBV9	.	TRBJ1-1	.	TGTGCCAGCAGCGTCGGAGGGGACACTGAAGCTTTCTTT	CASSVGGDTEAFF
15	TRBV7-9	.	TRBJ2-5	TRBD2	TGTGCCAGCAGCTTAGGACTAGCGGAGGGAGAGACCCAGTACTTC	CASSLGLAEGETQYF
13	TRBV13	.	TRBJ1-4	.	TGTGCCAGCAGTCCTAAACGTAATGAAAAACTGTTTTTT	CASSPKRNEKLFF
12	TRBV10-3	.	TRBJ2-5	.	TGTGCCATCAGGGACATAGGAGAGACCCAGTACTTC	CAIRDIGETQYF
17	TRBV9	.	TRBJ2-2	.	TGTGCCAGCAGCCCCCGCCCGGACACAATAAACACCGGGGAGCTGTTTTTT	CASSPRPDTINTGELFF
17	TRBV5-4	.	TRBJ2-6	.	TGTGCCAGCAGCTTTCAGGGTAGAACCTCTGGGGCCAACGTCCTGACTTTC	CASSFQGRTSGANVLTF
13	TRBV7-9	few	TRBJ1-6	.	TGTGCCAGCAGCGAACAAGGGGGTTCACCCCTCCACTTT	CASSEQGGSPLHF
16	TRBV7-8	.	TRBJ2-1	TRBD2	TGTGCCAGCAGCTTAGGGGGACTAGCGCCCTACAATGAGCAGTTCTTC	CASSLGGLAPYNEQFF
12	TRBV2	.	TRBJ2-7	.	TGTGCCAGCATTGGGCCGTCCTACGAGCAGTACTTC	CASIGPSYEQYF
17	TRBV23-1	once	TRBJ1-4	TRBD1	TGCGCCAGCAGTCCGACAGGGGGCGCGGGATCCTGGAGAAAACTGTTTTTT	CASSPTGGAGSWRKLFF
14	TRBV7-8	.	TRBJ1-5	TRBD1	TGTGCCAGCAGCTTGTTACAGGGGAATCAGCCCCAGCATTTT	CASSLLQGNQPQHF
12	TRBV28	few	TRBJ1-2	.	TGTGCCAGCAGCCTCAGGGTTTCCGGCTACACCTTC	CASSLRVSGYTF
14	TRBV4-1	few	TRBJ1-2	TRBD1	TGCGCCAGCAGCCGGGACAGGATCAACTATGGCTACACCTTC	CASSRDRINYGYTF
15	TRBV2	.	TRBJ2-5	TRBD2	TGTGCCAGCACCGAAGGTCTAGCGGGACAAGAGACCCAGTACTTC	CASTEGLAGQETQYF
17	TRBV2	few	TRBJ2-7	TRBD2	TGTGCCAGCATTGGGCTAGCGGGAGAAGAACGCTCCCACGAGCAGTACTTC	CASIGLAGEERSHEQYF